This T cell receptor beta chain was recovered during a study of T cells in Graves' hyperthyroidism and ophthalmopathy. RNA transcripts provided the source from which TCR beta CDR3 regions were amplified. Using the HTBI primer set, a first-round RT-PCR was run on the TCR CDR3. Each CDR3 protein gets one entry after TCRdb re-called the multiplex PCR reads with MiXCR. The sample contains a few hundred thousand distinct CDR3 sequences, approximately 18% of which appear only once. This clonotype was found many times. A Clinical Activity Score of at least 3, a NOSPECS grade of at least 4 and a duration under 3 months were recorded in the ophthalmopathy patients. A patient was excluded if there was uncontrolled infection, other autoimmune disease, pregnancy or lactation. The PBMCs were taken from over 9.5 ml of fresh peripheral blood. The specimen was blood. The clonotype originates from a woman aged 35 to 49 with Graves' ophthalmopathy.

The DNA of the CDR3 is TGTGCCAGCAGCTCAGAGGGGCGGCAAGAGACCCAGTACTTC. It is translated as CASSSEGRQETQYF. This chain links TRBV7-9 with TRBJ2-5, with D perhaps being TRBD1 or TRBD2 (5 bases each). V was pared by 4 bases and J by 2 bases, with 11 bases between. This CDR3 contains 14 residues. Per the germline V gene, CDR1 is SEHNR and CDR2 is FQNEAQ (reference sequence).